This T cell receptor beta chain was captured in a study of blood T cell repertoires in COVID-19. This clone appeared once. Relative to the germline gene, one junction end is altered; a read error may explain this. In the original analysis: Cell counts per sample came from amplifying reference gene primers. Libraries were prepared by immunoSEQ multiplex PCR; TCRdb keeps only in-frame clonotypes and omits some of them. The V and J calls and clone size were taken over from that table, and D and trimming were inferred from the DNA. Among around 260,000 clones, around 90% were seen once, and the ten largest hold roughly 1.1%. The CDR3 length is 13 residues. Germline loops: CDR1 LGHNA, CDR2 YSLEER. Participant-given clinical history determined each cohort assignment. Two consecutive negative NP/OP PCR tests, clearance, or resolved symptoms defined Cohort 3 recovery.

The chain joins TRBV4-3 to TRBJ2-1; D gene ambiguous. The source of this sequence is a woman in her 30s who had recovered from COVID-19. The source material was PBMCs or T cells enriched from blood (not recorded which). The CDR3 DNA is TGCGCCAGCAGCAAAGATTTGAGTGATGAGCAGTTCTTC. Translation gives CASSKDLSDEQFF.